The 4 T cell receptor beta chains in this list originate from one sample, sequenced in a study of cytomegalovirus exposure and HLA in healthy donors. Some clones are missing from TCRdb's copy, which holds only in-frame ones; the method was immunoSEQ multiplex PCR. The sample has roughly 270,000 clones, roughly 90% seen once. Sequenced: PBMCs. The receptors were gathered from a woman younger than 30 in good health and CMV-seronegative.

The chain is built from TRBV7-2 and TRBJ2-5, with 11 positions matching TRBD2. V shed 4 bases and J 9 bases; nucleotides not matched to a gene: 4. Looked up from germline, CDR1 is SGHTA and CDR2 is FQGNSA. The CDR3 has 13 residues. The CDR3 DNA reads as TGTGCCAGCAGCTCTCTAGCGGGAGGATCCCAGTACTTC. It codes for CASSSLAGGSQYF.

On this clone itself: The identical CDR3 is also encoded by other nucleotide sequences in the sample. V and J are TRBV28 and TRBJ2-1; 8 bases are shared with TRBD2. The CDR3 has 15 residues. Germline V lookup: CDR1 MDHEN, CDR2 SYDVKM. The ends lost 6 bases at V and 0 bases at J; junction bases unmatched: 4. Written as DNA, the CDR3 is TGTGCCAGCAGACTTACTAGCGGCTCCTACAATGAGCAGTTCTTC. This codes for CASRLTSGSYNEQFF.

This chain links TRBV19 with TRBJ2-2; maybe TRBD2 (5 bases). V gave up 1 base and J gave up 13 bases, with 19 bases separating them. The CDR3 is 15 amino acids. Germline loops: CDR1 LNHDA, CDR2 SQIVND (reference sequence). The chain's CDR3 is CASSIGHLSPAGLFF. The CDR3, as DNA: TGTGCCAGTAGTATAGGCCACCTCTCCCCGGCGGGGCTGTTTTTT.

V and J are TRBV10-2 and TRBJ2-7; D is perhaps TRBD1 (5 bases). The CDR3 length is 13 residues. Germline V gives CDR1 WSHSY, CDR2 SAAADI. Trimming shortened V by 9 bases and J by 2 bases, and 14 bases separated the two germline ends. The CDR3 spells CASLTVKTYEQYF. CDR3 DNA: TGCGCCAGTCTGACAGTTAAAACCTACGAGCAGTACTTC.